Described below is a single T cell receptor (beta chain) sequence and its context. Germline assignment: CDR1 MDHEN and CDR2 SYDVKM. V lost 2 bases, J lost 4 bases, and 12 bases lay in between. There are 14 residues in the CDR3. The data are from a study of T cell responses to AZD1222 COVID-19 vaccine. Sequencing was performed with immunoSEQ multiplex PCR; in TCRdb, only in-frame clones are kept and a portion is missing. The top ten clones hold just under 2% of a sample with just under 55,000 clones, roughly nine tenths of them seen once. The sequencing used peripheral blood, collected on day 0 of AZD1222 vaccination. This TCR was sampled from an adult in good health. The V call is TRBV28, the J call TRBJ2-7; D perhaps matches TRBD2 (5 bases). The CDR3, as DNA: TGTGCCAGCAGTTTAAGGCCCGGCGGGTACGAGCAGTACTTC. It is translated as CASSLRPGGYEQYF.